Listed below are T cell receptor beta chains from one sample, sequenced in a study of radiotherapy plus CTLA-4 blockade in lung cancer. This table comes from immunoSEQ multiplex PCR, and its TCRdb copy is limited to in-frame clones, with some not included. The sample comprises approximately 97,000 clones, roughly 85% of which are singletons, and roughly 0.84% rests with the top ten. The sample here was peripheral blood, taken from a patient treated with radiotherapy plus ipilimumab. These receptors came from a human donor with non-small cell lung cancer who had stable disease on radiotherapy plus ipilimumab. The CDR3 runs from the conserved cysteine through the conserved F or W. D genes are given only for firm matches. Clone size appears in some rows only: once, few, many, or a class for an expanded clone.

CDR3 protein: CASSYSGAFF; CDR3 DNA: TGTGCCAGCAGTTATTCAGGAGCTTTCTTT; clone size: -; J gene: TRBJ1-1; D gene: -; V gene: TRBV6-6
CDR3 protein: CASSGRVTNYEQYF; CDR3 DNA: TGTGCCAGCAGTGGGCGGGTCACAAACTACGAGCAGTACTTC; clone size: -; J gene: TRBJ2-7; D gene: -; V gene: TRBV2
CDR3 protein: CAISETDQPQHF; CDR3 DNA: TGTGCCATCAGTGAAACGGATCAGCCCCAGCATTTT; clone size: few; J gene: TRBJ1-5; D gene: -; V gene: TRBV10-3
CDR3 protein: CASSLSGGPPNTIYF; CDR3 DNA: TGTGCCAGCAGCCTCTCAGGGGGCCCCCCAAACACCATATATTTT; clone size: -; J gene: TRBJ1-3; D gene: TRBD1; V gene: TRBV28
CDR3 protein: CASSSGTLYEQYF; CDR3 DNA: TGCGCCAGCAGCTCCGGGACTCTCTACGAGCAGTACTTC; clone size: once; J gene: TRBJ2-7; D gene: -; V gene: TRBV5-1
CDR3 protein: CASSQERGGPGELFF; CDR3 DNA: TGCGCCAGCAGCCAAGAAAGGGGCGGACCCGGGGAGCTGTTTTTT; clone size: -; J gene: TRBJ2-2; D gene: -; V gene: TRBV4-1
CDR3 protein: CASSGGASYEQYF; CDR3 DNA: TGTGCCAGCAGCGGGGGGGCGAGCTACGAGCAGTACTTC; clone size: -; J gene: TRBJ2-7; D gene: -; V gene: TRBV7-9
CDR3 protein: CASSLTRADNSPLHF; CDR3 DNA: TGTGCCAGCAGCTTAACCAGGGCCGATAATTCACCCCTCCACTTT; clone size: -; J gene: TRBJ1-6; D gene: -; V gene: TRBV5-5
CDR3 protein: CASKGKRGNDSEQFF; CDR3 DNA: TGTGCCAGCAAGGGGAAGCGGGGGAACGATTCTGAGCAGTTCTTC; clone size: -; J gene: TRBJ2-1; D gene: TRBD2; V gene: TRBV6-4
CDR3 protein: CASRRQGNTEAFF; CDR3 DNA: TGTGCCAGCAGGAGACAGGGTAACACTGAAGCTTTCTTT; clone size: few; J gene: TRBJ1-1; D gene: TRBD1; V gene: TRBV6-1
CDR3 protein: CASSLRWGNTDTQYF; CDR3 DNA: TGTGCCAGCAGTTTAAGGTGGGGGAACACAGATACGCAGTATTTT; clone size: -; J gene: TRBJ2-3; D gene: -; V gene: TRBV28
CDR3 protein: CASSFDLGGTQYF; CDR3 DNA: TGCGCCAGCAGCTTTGACCTAGGCGGGACCCAGTACTTC; clone size: once; J gene: TRBJ2-5; D gene: -; V gene: TRBV5-1
CDR3 protein: CASSLAIAGHSYEQYF; CDR3 DNA: TGTGCCAGCAGCTTAGCTATAGCGGGACATTCCTACGAGCAGTACTTC; clone size: -; J gene: TRBJ2-7; D gene: TRBD2; V gene: TRBV11-2
CDR3 protein: CASSLVLVRTSQGYEQYF; CDR3 DNA: TGTGCCAGCAGCTTAGTTCTGGTGAGGACTAGCCAGGGGTACGAGCAGTACTTC; clone size: -; J gene: TRBJ2-7; D gene: TRBD2; V gene: TRBV7-9
CDR3 protein: CASSWFGTGNNSPLHF; CDR3 DNA: TGTGCCAGCAGCTGGTTCGGGACGGGCAATAATTCACCCCTCCACTTT; clone size: -; J gene: TRBJ1-6; D gene: -; V gene: TRBV5-6
CDR3 protein: CAIRGGTEDSNQPQHF; CDR3 DNA: TGTGCCATCAGGGGCGGGACAGAGGATAGCAATCAGCCCCAGCATTTT; clone size: -; J gene: TRBJ1-5; D gene: TRBD1; V gene: TRBV10-3
CDR3 protein: CASSLRISDGGYTF; CDR3 DNA: TGTGCCAGCAGTTTAAGGATTTCTGACGGTGGCTACACCTTC; clone size: -; J gene: TRBJ1-2; D gene: -; V gene: TRBV28
CDR3 protein: CASSYDGAAGELFF; CDR3 DNA: TGTGCCAGCAGTTACGACGGGGCGGCCGGGGAGCTGTTTTTT; clone size: few; J gene: TRBJ2-2; D gene: -; V gene: TRBV6-5
CDR3 protein: CASRAGLAAYYEQYF; CDR3 DNA: TGTGCCAGCAGGGCAGGACTAGCGGCTTACTACGAGCAGTACTTC; clone size: -; J gene: TRBJ2-7; D gene: TRBD2; V gene: TRBV25-1
CDR3 protein: CASSSIVALDPKNYEQYF; CDR3 DNA: TGTGCCAGCAGTTCGATCGTTGCGTTGGATCCAAAAAACTACGAGCAGTACTTC; clone size: -; J gene: TRBJ2-7; D gene: -; V gene: TRBV27
CDR3 protein: CASSLGQTLGTQYF; CDR3 DNA: TGTGCCAGCAGCTTGGGTCAGACCTTGGGTACGCAGTATTTT; clone size: -; J gene: TRBJ2-3; D gene: -; V gene: TRBV5-4
CDR3 protein: CASSDRGTYNSPLHF; CDR3 DNA: TGTGCCAGCAGTGACAGGGGGACCTATAATTCACCCCTCCACTTT; clone size: -; J gene: TRBJ1-6; D gene: TRBD1; V gene: TRBV2
CDR3 protein: CASSLDRASYEQYF; CDR3 DNA: TGTGCCAGCAGCCTTGACAGGGCGTCCTACGAGCAGTACTTC; clone size: -; J gene: TRBJ2-7; D gene: TRBD1; V gene: TRBV7-6
CDR3 protein: CAWTTGTGQETQYF; CDR3 DNA: TGTGCCTGGACTACCGGGACGGGCCAAGAGACCCAGTACTTC; clone size: -; J gene: TRBJ2-5; D gene: -; V gene: TRBV30
CDR3 protein: CASSLGQYTDTQYF; CDR3 DNA: TGTGCCAGCAGCTTAGGACAGTACACAGATACGCAGTATTTT; clone size: -; J gene: TRBJ2-3; D gene: -; V gene: TRBV7-8
CDR3 protein: CASSIAGQTYNSPLHF; CDR3 DNA: TGCGCCAGCAGCATAGCGGGACAGACGTATAATTCACCCCTCCACTTT; clone size: -; J gene: TRBJ1-6; D gene: TRBD1; V gene: TRBV5-1
CDR3 protein: CASSKAEHRATFYEQYF; CDR3 DNA: TGTGCCAGCAGCAAAGCTGAGCACAGGGCAACGTTCTACGAGCAGTACTTC; clone size: -; J gene: TRBJ2-7; D gene: -; V gene: TRBV21-1
CDR3 protein: CASSLDSGGAADTQYF; CDR3 DNA: TGCGCCAGCAGCTTGGATTCCGGGGGGGCGGCAGATACGCAGTATTTT; clone size: -; J gene: TRBJ2-3; D gene: TRBD2; V gene: TRBV5-1
CDR3 protein: CASSSGRTLPLNTEAFF; CDR3 DNA: TGTGCCAGCAGTTCGGGACGGACACTACCCCTGAACACTGAAGCTTTCTTT; clone size: -; J gene: TRBJ1-1; D gene: -; V gene: TRBV28
CDR3 protein: CASSVVGGWYGYTF; CDR3 DNA: TGTGCCAGCAGCGTAGTTGGGGGATGGTATGGCTACACCTTC; clone size: -; J gene: TRBJ1-2; D gene: -; V gene: TRBV9
CDR3 protein: CASSPTGGVSRNIQYF; CDR3 DNA: TGTGCCAGCAGCCCAACTGGGGGGGTGTCCCGAAACATTCAGTACTTC; clone size: -; J gene: TRBJ2-4; D gene: TRBD2; V gene: TRBV11-2
CDR3 protein: CARSLGSGGRYEQYF; CDR3 DNA: TGTGCCAGAAGCTTGGGTAGCGGGGGGCGGTACGAGCAGTACTTC; clone size: few; J gene: TRBJ2-7; D gene: TRBD2; V gene: TRBV5-3
CDR3 protein: CASSLGGEGEQFF; CDR3 DNA: TGCGCCAGCAGCCTCGGCGGGGAGGGTGAGCAGTTCTTC; clone size: -; J gene: TRBJ2-1; D gene: TRBD2; V gene: TRBV5-1
CDR3 protein: CASSLGKADEKLFF; CDR3 DNA: TGTGCCAGCAGTTTGGGGAAGGCAGACGAAAAACTGTTTTTT; clone size: -; J gene: TRBJ1-4; D gene: -; V gene: TRBV6-6
CDR3 protein: CASSVHLGPQETQYF; CDR3 DNA: TGTGCCAGCAGCGTGCATCTAGGGCCCCAAGAGACCCAGTACTTC; clone size: -; J gene: TRBJ2-5; D gene: -; V gene: TRBV9
CDR3 protein: CASNLGTAAYNEQFF; CDR3 DNA: TGTGCCAGTAACCTAGGGACAGCCGCCTACAATGAGCAGTTCTTC; clone size: -; J gene: TRBJ2-1; D gene: TRBD1; V gene: TRBV19
CDR3 protein: CASSRWGGSDSPLHF; CDR3 DNA: TGCGCCAGCAGCCGTTGGGGCGGCTCCGATTCACCCCTCCACTTT; clone size: -; J gene: TRBJ1-6; D gene: -; V gene: TRBV5-1